The T cell receptor beta chain described here comes from a study of blood T cell repertoires in COVID-19. Study information: PBMCs, B-cell-depleted T cells, or T cells were the source of the cDNA or gDNA that made up the material.

This CDR3 has 22 residues. The germline V gene encodes CDR1 SGHVS and CDR2 FQNEAQ. V gave up 2 bases and J gave up 0 bases, with 29 bases separating them. The protocol was immunoSEQ multiplex PCR, while the TCRdb copy is restricted to in-frame clones and leaves out a portion. The table shows tens of thousands of clones, with 86% occurring only once. This receptor was identified in a man aged 45-65 years with active COVID-19. The V gene is TRBV7-8, the J gene TRBJ1-5; maybe TRBD1 (6 bases). The specimen sequenced was peripheral blood. The CDR3: CASSLHKYGAGVSAHSNQPQHF. The CDR3 DNA reads as TGTGCCAGCAGCTTACATAAGTATGGCGCAGGGGTAAGTGCGCATAGCAATCAGCCCCAGCATTTT.